This T cell receptor beta chain was found in a study of T cell responses to AZD1222 COVID-19 vaccine. As for this clone: What it binds is not known.

Whole-study results and caveats: CD4 TCRs linked to vaccination spanned spike, dominating at 160-218 and 743-854. Of spike-specific TCRs, nearly half reportedly target regions left unmutated in variants.

Data came from immunoSEQ multiplex PCR; TCRdb stores just in-frame clones and leaves some out. This sample has about 91,000 clones, with approximately 90% found just once. V lost 1 base and J lost 5, with 16 bases in between. This CDR3 has 16 residues. Per germline, CDR1 MNHNS and CDR2 SASEGT. Second-dose recipients at about 4 or about 12 weeks were treated as one pooled group. The TCR originated in an adult who received the AZD1222 COVID-19 vaccine. The sequencing here drew on peripheral blood, taken 28 days after the second AZD1222 dose. The chain couples TRBV6-1 to TRBJ2-3, with D possibly TRBD1 on 6 matching bases. The CDR3 loop reads CASSEVTGYGKDTQYF. DNA of the CDR3: TGTGCCAGCAGTGAAGTCACAGGGTACGGGAAAGATACGCAGTATTTT.